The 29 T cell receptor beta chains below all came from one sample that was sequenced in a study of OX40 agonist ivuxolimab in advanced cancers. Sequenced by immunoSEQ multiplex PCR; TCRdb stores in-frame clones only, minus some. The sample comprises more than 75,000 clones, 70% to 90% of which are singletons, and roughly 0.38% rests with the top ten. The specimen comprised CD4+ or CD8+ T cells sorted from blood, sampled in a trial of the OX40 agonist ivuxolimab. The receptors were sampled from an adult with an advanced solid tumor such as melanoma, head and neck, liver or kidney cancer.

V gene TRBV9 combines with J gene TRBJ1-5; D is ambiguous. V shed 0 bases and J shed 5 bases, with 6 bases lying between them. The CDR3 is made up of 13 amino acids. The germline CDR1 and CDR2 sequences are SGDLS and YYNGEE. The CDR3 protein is CASSVGPDQPQHF. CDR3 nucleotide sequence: TGTGCCAGCAGCGTAGGTCCCGATCAGCCCCAGCATTTT.

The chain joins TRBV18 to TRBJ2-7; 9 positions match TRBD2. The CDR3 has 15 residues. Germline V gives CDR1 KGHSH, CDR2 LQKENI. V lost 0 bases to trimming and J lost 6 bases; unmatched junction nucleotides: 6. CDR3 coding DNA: TGTGCCAGCTCACCACCGTGGCGGGAGGGCTCCGAGCAGTACTTC. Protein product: CASSPPWREGSEQYF.

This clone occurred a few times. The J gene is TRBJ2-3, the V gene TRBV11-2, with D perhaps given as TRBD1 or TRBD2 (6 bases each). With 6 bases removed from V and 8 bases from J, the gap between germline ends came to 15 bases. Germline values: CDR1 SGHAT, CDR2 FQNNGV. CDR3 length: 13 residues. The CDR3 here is CASSSGGQGTQYF. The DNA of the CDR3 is TGTGCCAGCAGTTCCGGGGGCCAGGGTACGCAGTATTTT. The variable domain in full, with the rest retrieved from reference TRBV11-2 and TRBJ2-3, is EAGVAQSPRYKIIEKRQSVAFWCNPISGHATLYWYQQILGQGPKLLIQFQNNGVVDDSQLPKDRFSAERLKGVDSTLKIQPAKLEDSAVYLCASSSGGQGTQYFGPGTRLTVL.

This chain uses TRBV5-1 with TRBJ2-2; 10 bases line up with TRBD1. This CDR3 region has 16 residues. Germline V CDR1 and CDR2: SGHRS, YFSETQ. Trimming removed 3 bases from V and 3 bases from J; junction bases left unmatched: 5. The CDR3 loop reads CASSSQGTGDTGELFF. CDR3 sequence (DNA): TGCGCCAGCAGCTCCCAGGGGACAGGGGACACCGGGGAGCTGTTTTTT.

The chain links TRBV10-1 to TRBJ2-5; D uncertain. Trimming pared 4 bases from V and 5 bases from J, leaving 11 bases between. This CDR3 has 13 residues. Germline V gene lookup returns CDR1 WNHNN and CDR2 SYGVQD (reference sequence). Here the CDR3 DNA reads TGCGCCAGCAGTGGTCACGGTTCGGAGACCCAGTACTTC. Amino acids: CASSGHGSETQYF.

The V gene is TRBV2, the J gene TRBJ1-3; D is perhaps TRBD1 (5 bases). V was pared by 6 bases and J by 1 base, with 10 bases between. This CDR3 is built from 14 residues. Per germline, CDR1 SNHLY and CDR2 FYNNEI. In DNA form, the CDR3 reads TGTGCCAGCAGGGCGACAGCTTCTGGAAACACCATATATTTT. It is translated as CASRATASGNTIYF.

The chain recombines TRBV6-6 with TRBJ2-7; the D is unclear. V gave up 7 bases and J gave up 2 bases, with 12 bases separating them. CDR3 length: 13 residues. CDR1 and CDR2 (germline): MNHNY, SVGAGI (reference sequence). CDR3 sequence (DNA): TGTGCCAGCACCCTGGGATTGGCCTACGAGCAGTACTTC. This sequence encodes CASTLGLAYEQYF.

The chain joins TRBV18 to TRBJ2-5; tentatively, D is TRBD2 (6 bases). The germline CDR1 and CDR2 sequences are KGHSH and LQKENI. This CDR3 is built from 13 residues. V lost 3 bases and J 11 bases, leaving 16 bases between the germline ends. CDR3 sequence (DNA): TGTGCCAGCTCACCGGACCTTGGGGGGTATCAGTACTTC. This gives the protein CASSPDLGGYQYF.

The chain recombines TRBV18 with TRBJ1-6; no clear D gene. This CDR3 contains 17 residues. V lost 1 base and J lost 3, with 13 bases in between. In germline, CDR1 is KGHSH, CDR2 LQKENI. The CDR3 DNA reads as TGTGCCAGCTCACCACGCTCGGGTGGCAGCTATAATTCACCCCTCCACTTT. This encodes CASSPRSGGSYNSPLHF.

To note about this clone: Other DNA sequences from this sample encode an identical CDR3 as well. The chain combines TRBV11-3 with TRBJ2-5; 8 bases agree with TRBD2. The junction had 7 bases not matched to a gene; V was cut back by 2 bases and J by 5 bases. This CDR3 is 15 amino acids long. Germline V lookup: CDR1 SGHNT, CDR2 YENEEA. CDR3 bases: TGTGCCAGCAGCTTACGGTTCGCGGGAGGTGAGACCCAGTACTTC. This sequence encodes CASSLRFAGGETQYF.

CDR3 sequence reads: CASSLSGGGYTEAFF. CDR3 nucleotides: TGTGCCAGCAGCTTATCCGGTGGTGGGTACACTGAAGCTTTCTTT. The J gene is TRBJ1-1, the V gene TRBV7-9, with D unclear. CDR1 and CDR2 (germline): SEHNR, FQNEAQ (reference sequence). Trimming cost V 2 bases and J 3 bases, with 13 bases left between them. There are 15 residues in the CDR3.

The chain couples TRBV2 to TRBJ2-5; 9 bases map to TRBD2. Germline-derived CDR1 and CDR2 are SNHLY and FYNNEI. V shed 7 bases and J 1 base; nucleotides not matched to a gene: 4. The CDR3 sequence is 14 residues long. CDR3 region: CASTAGGLQETQYF. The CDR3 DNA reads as TGTGCCAGCACAGCGGGAGGCCTCCAAGAGACCCAGTACTTC. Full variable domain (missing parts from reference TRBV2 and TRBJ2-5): EPEVTQTPSHQVTQMGQEVILRCVPISNHLYFYWYRQILGQKVEFLVSFYNNEISEKSEIFDDQFSVERPDGSNFTLKIRSTKLEDSAMYFCASTAGGLQETQYFGPGTRLLVL.

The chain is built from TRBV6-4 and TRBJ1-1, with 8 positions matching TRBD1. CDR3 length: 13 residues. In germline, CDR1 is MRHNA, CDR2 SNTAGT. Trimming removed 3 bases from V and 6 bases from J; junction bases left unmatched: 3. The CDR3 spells CASSEQGAAEAFF. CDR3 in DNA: TGTGCCAGCAGTGAGCAGGGGGCGGCTGAAGCTTTCTTT.

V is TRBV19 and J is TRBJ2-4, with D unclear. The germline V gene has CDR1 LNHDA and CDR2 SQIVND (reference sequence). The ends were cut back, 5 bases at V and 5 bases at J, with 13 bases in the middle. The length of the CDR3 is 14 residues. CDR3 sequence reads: CASSLVGSQNIQYF. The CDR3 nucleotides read TGTGCCAGTAGTTTGGTGGGGTCTCAAAACATTCAGTACTTC.

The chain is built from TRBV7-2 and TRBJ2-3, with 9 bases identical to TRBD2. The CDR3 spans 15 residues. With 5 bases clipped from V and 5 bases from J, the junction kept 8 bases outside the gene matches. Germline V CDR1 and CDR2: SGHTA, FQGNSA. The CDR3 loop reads CASSPRGLAKDTQYF. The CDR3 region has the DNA TGTGCCAGCAGCCCTAGGGGACTAGCTAAAGATACGCAGTATTTT.

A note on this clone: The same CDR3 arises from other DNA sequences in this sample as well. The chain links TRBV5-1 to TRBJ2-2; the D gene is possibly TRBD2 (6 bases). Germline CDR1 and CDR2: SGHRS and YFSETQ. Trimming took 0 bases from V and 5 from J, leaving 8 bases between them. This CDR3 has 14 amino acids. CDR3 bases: TGCGCCAGCAGCTTGGTAGGACTAACCGGGGAGCTGTTTTTT. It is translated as CASSLVGLTGELFF.

CDR3 DNA: TGTGCCAGCAGCGAGGCCCCCGGGGGCGGGGCGACCCAGTACTTC. Translating it yields CASSEAPGGGATQYF. The rearrangement uses TRBV9 and TRBJ2-5; D might be TRBD1 or TRBD2, each matching 6 bases. V was shortened by 3 bases and J by 7 bases, with 19 bases between the two germline ends. Germline loops: CDR1 SGDLS, CDR2 YYNGEE. CDR3 size: 15 residues.

The CDR3 DNA sequence: TGTGCCAGAAGCTTGGCAGGGAAGGGACAGGGTAGCTCCTACGAGCAGTACTTC. Protein: CARSLAGKGQGSSYEQYF. The chain joins TRBV5-3 to TRBJ2-7; 9 bases are shared with TRBD1. TRBV5-3 is identified as an open reading frame with a role that is uncertain. This CDR3 is built from 18 residues. The trim removed 0 bases at V and 0 bases at J, leaving 10 bases unmatched.

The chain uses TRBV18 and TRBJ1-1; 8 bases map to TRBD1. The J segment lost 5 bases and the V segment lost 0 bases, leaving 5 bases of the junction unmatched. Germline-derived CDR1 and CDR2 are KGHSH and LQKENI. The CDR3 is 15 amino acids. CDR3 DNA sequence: TGTGCCAGCTCACCACCGCAGGGGGCGGTTACTGAAGCTTTCTTT. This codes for CASSPPQGAVTEAFF.

In DNA, the CDR3 is TGTGCCAGCAGTCTTGGGACTAGCCAAGAGACCCAGTACTTC. It codes for CASSLGTSQETQYF. V and J are TRBV28 and TRBJ2-5; 8 bases agree with TRBD2. CDR1 MDHEN and CDR2 SYDVKM come from the germline V gene. V gave up 5 bases and J gave up 1 base; unmatched junction bases: 3. This CDR3 spans 14 amino acids.

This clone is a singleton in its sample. The CDR3, as DNA: TGTGCCAGCTCACCACCCTCCGAAGATACGCAGTATTTT. This codes for CASSPPSEDTQYF. The V and J genes are TRBV18 and TRBJ2-3, with D unclear. CDR3 size: 13 residues. The germline V gene has CDR1 KGHSH and CDR2 LQKENI. Trimming left V 0 bases short and J 5 bases short, with 6 bases between.

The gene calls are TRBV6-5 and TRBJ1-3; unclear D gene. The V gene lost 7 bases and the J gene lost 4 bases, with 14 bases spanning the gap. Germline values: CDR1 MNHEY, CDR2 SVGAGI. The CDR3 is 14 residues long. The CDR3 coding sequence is TGTGCCAGCACCCAGGCGAGGGCAGGAAACACCATATATTTT. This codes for CASTQARAGNTIYF.

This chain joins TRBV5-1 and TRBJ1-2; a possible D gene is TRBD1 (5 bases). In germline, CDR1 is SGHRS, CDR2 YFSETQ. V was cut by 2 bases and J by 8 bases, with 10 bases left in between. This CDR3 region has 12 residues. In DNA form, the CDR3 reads TGCGCCAGCAGCTTCGACAGTGGGGGCTACACCTTC. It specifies CASSFDSGGYTF.

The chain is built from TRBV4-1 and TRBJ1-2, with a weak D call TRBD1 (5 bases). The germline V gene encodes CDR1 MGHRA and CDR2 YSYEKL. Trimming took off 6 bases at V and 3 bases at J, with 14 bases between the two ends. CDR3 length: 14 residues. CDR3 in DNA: TGCGCCAGCAGGCACGGGACGGGGGACTATGGCTACACCTTC. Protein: CASRHGTGDYGYTF.

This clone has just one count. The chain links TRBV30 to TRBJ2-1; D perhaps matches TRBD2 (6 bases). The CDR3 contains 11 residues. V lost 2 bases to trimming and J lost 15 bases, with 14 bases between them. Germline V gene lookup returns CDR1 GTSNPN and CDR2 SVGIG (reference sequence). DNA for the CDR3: TGTGCCTGGAGTATCGTAGCGGATCGGTTCTTC. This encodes CAWSIVADRFF.

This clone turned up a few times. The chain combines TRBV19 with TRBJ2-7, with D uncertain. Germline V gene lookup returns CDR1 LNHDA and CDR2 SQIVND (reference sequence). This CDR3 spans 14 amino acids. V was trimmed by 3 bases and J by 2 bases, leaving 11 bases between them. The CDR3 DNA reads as TGTGCCAGTAGTATTTACAATGGAGCCTACGAGCAGTACTTC. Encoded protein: CASSIYNGAYEQYF.

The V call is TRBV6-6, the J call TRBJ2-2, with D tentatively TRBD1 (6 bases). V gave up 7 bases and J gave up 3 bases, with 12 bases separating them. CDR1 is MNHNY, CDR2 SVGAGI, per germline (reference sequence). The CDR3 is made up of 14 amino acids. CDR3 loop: CASKLQGYTGELFF. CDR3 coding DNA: TGTGCCAGCAAACTACAGGGTTACACCGGGGAGCTGTTTTTT.

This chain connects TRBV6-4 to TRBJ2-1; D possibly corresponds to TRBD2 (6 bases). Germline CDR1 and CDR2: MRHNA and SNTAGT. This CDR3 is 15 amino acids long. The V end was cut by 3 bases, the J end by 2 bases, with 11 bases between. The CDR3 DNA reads TGTGCCAGCAGTGATTGGGGAGGAACCTACAATGAGCAGTTCTTC. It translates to CASSDWGGTYNEQFF.

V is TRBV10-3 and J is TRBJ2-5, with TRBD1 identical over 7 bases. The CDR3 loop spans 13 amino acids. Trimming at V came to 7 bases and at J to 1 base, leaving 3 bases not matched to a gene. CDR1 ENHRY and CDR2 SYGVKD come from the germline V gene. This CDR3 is CAIMGQSQETQYF. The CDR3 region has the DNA TGTGCCATCATGGGACAGAGCCAAGAGACCCAGTACTTC.